The 11 T cell receptor beta chains listed next were all sequenced from one sample in a study of lymphopenia after photon versus proton radiotherapy. Assay: immunoSEQ multiplex PCR; the TCRdb copy retains only in-frame clones and omits some. Of about 24,000 clones in the sample, roughly 80% were seen once. Here the sequenced sample was peripheral blood, taken from a patient treated with proton-based radiotherapy. Receptors originate from a woman aged 70-85 years with pancreatic cancer.

V and J are TRBV28 and TRBJ2-3, with 7 bases fitting TRBD2. Germline-derived CDR1 and CDR2 are MDHEN and SYDVKM. CDR3 size: 14 residues. J was trimmed by 3 bases and V by 2 bases; bases with no gene match: 2. CDR3 nucleotides: TGTGCCAGCAGTTTAAGCGGGATGACAGATACGCAGTATTTT. Residues: CASSLSGMTDTQYF.

This clone appeared a few times. The chain links TRBV28 to TRBJ1-2; 9 bases map to TRBD1. The CDR3 covers 14 residues. V trimming: 6 bases; J trimming: 7 bases; junction bases outside the gene matches: 9. Germline lookup yields CDR1 MDHEN and CDR2 SYDVKM. The CDR3 sequence is CASRRSGQGSGYTF. DNA of the CDR3: TGTGCCAGCAGACGCAGTGGACAGGGGAGTGGCTACACCTTC.

J is TRBJ2-5 and V is TRBV10-1; 13 bases fit TRBD2. V dropped 8 bases and J dropped 2; count of bases not matched to a gene: 14. This CDR3 is built from 18 residues. Looked up from germline, CDR1 is WNHNN and CDR2 is SYGVQD (reference sequence). The CDR3 spells CASSERSGTSGTQETQYF. CDR3 nucleotides: TGCGCCAGCTCCGAGCGGTCTGGGACTAGCGGGACTCAAGAGACCCAGTACTTC.

The chain links TRBV4-1 to TRBJ2-1; the match to TRBD2 covers 8 bases. Germline V gives CDR1 MGHRA, CDR2 YSYEKL. Germline trimming cut 3 bases from V and 6 bases from J; bases unmatched to any gene: 19. The CDR3 contains 19 residues. CDR3 region: CASSQKVAGRWGSGNEQFF. The DNA of the CDR3 is TGCGCCAGCAGCCAGAAGGTAGCGGGAAGGTGGGGGAGCGGCAATGAGCAGTTCTTC.

J is TRBJ1-1 and V is TRBV29-1; D remains ambiguous. The V end lost 4 bases, the J end lost 1 base, and 7 bases lay between the germline ends. The germline gives CDR1 SQVTM, CDR2 ANQGSEA. The CDR3 runs to 12 residues. The CDR3 here is CSVGKENTEAFF. The CDR3 DNA sequence: TGCAGCGTTGGAAAGGAGAACACTGAAGCTTTCTTT.

This clone is a singleton in its sample. The CDR3 is CASSFSTGVSGNTIYF. The CDR3 DNA reads as TGTGCCAGCAGCTTTTCGACAGGGGTCTCTGGAAACACCATATATTTT. V usage is TRBV11-3 and J usage is TRBJ1-3; 8 nucleotides line up with TRBD1. The CDR3 contains 16 residues. Germline trimming cut 3 bases from V and 0 bases from J; bases unmatched to any gene: 4. CDR1 and CDR2 from the germline V gene are SGHNT and YENEEA.

This chain links TRBV6-1 with TRBJ1-2, with TRBD1 as a possible D gene (6 bases). The V end lost 2 bases, the J end lost 5 bases, and 15 bases lay between the germline ends. Germline V lookup: CDR1 MNHNS, CDR2 SASEGT. The CDR3 covers 15 residues. The CDR3 DNA is TGTGCCAGCAGTGAATCCGGGACAAGTTCTTATGGCTACACCTTC. This encodes CASSESGTSSYGYTF.

The chain couples TRBV6-5 to TRBJ1-3; D uncertain. Germline lookup yields CDR1 MNHEY and CDR2 SVGAGI. Trimming removed 6 bases from V and 0 bases from J, with 6 bases in between. The CDR3 is made up of 13 amino acids. The CDR3 loop reads CASRADSGNTIYF. The CDR3 DNA follows: TGTGCCAGCAGGGCAGACTCTGGAAACACCATATATTTT.

The rearrangement joins TRBV11-2 to TRBJ1-2, with TRBD1 identical over 8 bases. In germline, CDR1 is SGHAT, CDR2 FQNNGV. J was trimmed by 8 bases and V by 0 bases; bases with no gene match: 8. There are 15 residues in the CDR3. The CDR3: CASSLDRGRAYGYTF. CDR3 in DNA: TGTGCCAGCAGCTTAGACAGGGGGCGAGCGTACGGCTACACCTTC. The full variable domain, with the rest looked up from reference TRBV11-2 and TRBJ1-2, is EAGVAQSPRYKIIEKRQSVAFWCNPISGHATLYWYQQILGQGPKLLIQFQNNGVVDDSQLPKDRFSAERLKGVDSTLKIQPAKLEDSAVYLCASSLDRGRAYGYTFGSGTRLTVV.

V gene TRBV4-2 combines with J gene TRBJ2-7, with TRBD1 as a possible D gene (6 bases). V shed 0 bases and J shed 6 bases, with 12 bases lying between them. In germline, CDR1 is LGHNA, CDR2 YNFKEQ. The CDR3 has 14 residues. The CDR3 DNA is TGTGCCAGCAGCCAAGATTCGAACAGGGCCGAGCAGTACTTC. As protein: CASSQDSNRAEQYF.

J is TRBJ1-4 and V is TRBV7-2, with 8 bases aligning to TRBD1. CDR3 length: 17 amino acids. Looked up from germline, CDR1 is SGHTA and CDR2 is FQGNSA. V dropped 5 bases and J dropped 0; count of bases not matched to a gene: 8. The CDR3, as DNA: TGTGCCAGCAGCCGACTCGAGGACAGGGCAACTAATGAAAAACTGTTTTTT. Its translation is CASSRLEDRATNEKLFF.